This T cell receptor (beta chain) originates from a study of beta chain features in type 1 diabetes. Study-level findings and limits: TCRB CDR3s from Type 1 diabetes patients were moderately but significantly shorter in all four CD4+ subsets.

A note on this clone: What it recognizes is unknown.

Isolated RNA was reverse transcribed in full, so expressed TCRB transcripts were sequenced. TCRdb's copy holds only in-frame clones and misses some; the assay was immunoSEQ multiplex PCR. The sample records 600,000 to 700,000 clones, 13% being singletons. A sort by CD45RO/CCR7/CD25/CD127/CD95/CD27 yielded CD4+ naive, central memory, regulatory and stem cell-like memory cells. Sequencing was performed on naive CD4+ T cells from blood. This sequence originates from a man aged 18 to 29 with type 1 diabetes.

CDR3 region: CASKRDGLKTEAFF. The CDR3, as DNA: TGTGCCAGCAAACGGGACGGACTCAAGACTGAAGCTTTCTTT. This chain links TRBV2 with TRBJ1-1, with a tentative D call TRBD1 (5 bases). The CDR3 covers 14 residues. Germline V gene lookup returns CDR1 SNHLY and CDR2 FYNNEI. V shed 7 bases and J shed 5 bases, with 17 bases lying between them.